This TCR beta chain emerged from a study of cytomegalovirus exposure and HLA in healthy donors (dated by TCRdb to about 2017). With respect to the entire study: An earlier analysis of approximately 550 of the donors reported 250 to 300 Gb of sequence data and around 110 million unique TCR beta sequences from 190 million or so T cells. On average, around 200,000 unique TCR beta nucleotide sequences were sequenced per donor among some 420 genotyped donors of the cohort, with roughly 18% of those sequences being non-productive. Several DR-DQ haplotypes were treated as single units for association and clustering because of strong linkage in the cohort. The study was designed to test whether signatures of past pathogen exposure could be identified by cataloging public T cell receptors. The number of donors typed differed by locus, with about 629-630 for A, B, C, DRB1 and DQB1, around 500 for DQA1, 600 to 610 for DPA1, and approximately 470 for DPB1. In the later analysis, no new phenotypic data were used to find candidate immune exposures; instead, reliance was placed on TCR beta sequences and their occurrence across donors. A later analysis re-analyzed previously published TCR beta repertoires from hundreds of donors and added high-resolution HLA genotyping to study TCR occurrence patterns. In addition to the first cohort of roughly 700 subjects, a separate validation cohort of 130 or so different subjects was used. The genetic ancestry cluster associated with self-reported Caucasian donors included about 84% of the roughly 390 genotyped donors. All discovery cohort repertoires had been generated using a single sequencing platform. An earlier analysis of about 620 of the donors applied high-throughput TCR beta sequencing to assess whether each TCR beta V gene segment acted as functional or pseudogenic. The study profiled the T cell repertoires of 550 to 700 subjects by immunosequencing and related them to cytomegalovirus serostatus. Donor age, sex, ethnicity and CMV serostatus were compiled together with the repertoire data. A later genetic analysis took genome-wide SNP genotypes for about three fifths of the 666 donors and used that subset as a discovery cohort. To predict cytomegalovirus infection status, the study brought together high-throughput TCR immunosequencing, statistical association of individual TCRs with disease status, and machine learning. HLA typing included class I and class II loci at four-digit resolution. An early release that covered around 590 HLA-typed donors contained about 300 gigabases of sequencing data and around 85 million unique TCR sequences.

Libraries were built with the immunoSEQ multiplex PCR assay. For the multiplex PCR, a mixture combining 60 forward primers for TCR Vbeta segments and 13 reverse primers for TCR Jbeta segments was used. The CDR3 region of rearranged TCR beta genes was amplified from genomic DNA by a multiplex PCR assay. The amplified TCR beta libraries were sequenced on the Illumina HiSeq System as 87-base-pair reads. For the original study's pipeline: In a later analysis, some 80 million unique TCR beta chains were counted across the 650 to 750 repertoires, and roughly 10 million of these chains were shared by at least two donors. Raw reads were error-corrected and collapsed into unique sequences with a nearest-neighbor algorithm that merged closely related sequences to remove PCR and sequencing errors. CDR3 sequences were aligned to IMGT reference sequences to assign V, D and J gene segments. Each retained sequence needed at least a six-nucleotide match to both a V gene segment and a J gene segment. Rearrangements were classified as productive when the CDR3 lacked stop codons and remained in frame with V and J, and all other rearrangements were classified as non-productive. Following IMGT convention, CDR3 was defined as the stretch from the second conserved V-encoded cysteine up to the conserved J-encoded phenylalanine. The earlier analysis of approximately 500 of the donors excluded sequences that lacked an unambiguous match to a single V gene segment. In an earlier analysis of some 590 of the donors, a V segment was called functional when productive rearrangements were above 56.7%, and segregating when the standard deviation between donors exceeded 5%. To diagnose cytomegalovirus status from the catalog of TCR beta chain sequences, a statistical classification framework was built. In a later analysis, TCR nucleotide sequences were compared against IMGT/GENE-DB human TR gene sequences so that V and J genes could be assigned. Using the TCRdist pipeline, a later analysis assigned CDR3 sequences along with most-parsimonious VDJ recombination scenarios. In a later analysis, each TCR beta chain was defined by its CDR3 amino acid sequence together with its V-gene family, and reads lacking a unique V-gene family were excluded. In a later analysis, 450 to 600 highly shared, low-generation-probability nucleotide sequences were removed to address suspected cross-contamination and a sequencing artifact. For each public chain, a later analysis derived a clonal expansion index from normalized ranks of inferred template counts within each repertoire. A later analysis computed generation probabilities with a VDJ recombination model fitted to out-of-frame rearrangements, and checked the results against IGoR. A later analysis scored TCR-TCR, TCR-HLA and TCR-CMV co-occurrence with hypergeometric tests, applying a repertoire-size bias correction to TCR pairs. False discovery rates were estimated in a later analysis by permuting HLA or CMV assignments 20 times. In a later analysis, co-occurring TCRs were grouped with DBSCAN, and TCRdist sequence similarity was added when clustering was performed within HLA-allele-positive subsets. For co-occurrence clustering, repertoires with fewer than 30,000 or more than 120,000 public chains were excluded, along with roughly 5 repertoires with anomalous nucleotide sharing. Held by TCRdb, this immuneACCESS table contains in-frame sequences only and omits some clones. Under half of the omission traces to an unresolved V gene where checked; the cause of the rest is unknown. For V, J and clone size, that table is used; D and trimming come from the DNA. Present in this sample are fewer than 250,000 clones, more than 70% of which were seen just once. Clones ranked in the top ten supply roughly 0.99% of the sample.

This clone was seen a handful of times. Its recognized antigen is unknown. Germline and junction disagree at one end, which may indicate a read error. Including cysteine and phenylalanine, the CDR3 has 15 amino acids. CDR3 DNA only is kept here, 45 bases in frame from base 1. The germline V gene encodes CDR1 SSHAT and CDR2 FNYEAQ (reference sequence). The research as a whole found: CMV serostatus was the only immune exposure information available for the cohort. A cluster of highly shared sequence variants was judged likely to be a technical artifact of the sequencing pipeline. A further reported finding was that TCR beta sequences accurately predicted the HLA-A and HLA-B alleles for most subjects in the first cohort. The classifier was reported to diagnose cytomegalovirus status with high specificity and sensitivity in both the original and validation cohorts. According to a later analysis, parvovirus B19, influenza, CMV and Epstein-Barr virus appeared linked to several top co-occurrence clusters. Most TCR sequences were seen in very few donors, while some public TCRs were found in many individuals. A few of the identified cytomegalovirus-associated TCR beta chains were confirmed in vitro to be specific for cytomegalovirus antigens. Assigning TCR associations to individual alleles was difficult when HLA alleles, especially DR and DQ, strongly co-occurred. Because HLA typing was unavailable for some donors at each locus, only the typed subset was used in association tests. Over 15 rarely observed V segments, including chromosome 9 orphons, were excluded from the earlier analysis of about 500 of the donors because counts were too low. Most CMV-associated TCR beta chains appeared to be HLA-restricted in a later analysis, and the HLA associations seemed to be driven largely by CMV exposure. In a later analysis, around 17,000 TCR beta sequences were associated with specific HLA alleles at a false discovery rate of 0.05. A total of about 180 TCR beta chains were listed by the study as associated with cytomegalovirus. An earlier analysis of 587 of the donors showed that most TCR beta V segments appeared in productive rearrangements either about 87% or about 30% of the time, which broadly matched IMGT annotations. It was suggested by the authors that the approach could potentially be generalized to other disease states and immunological phenotypes. Some IMGT-functional V segments, including TRBV6-2 and TRBV6-3, could not be told apart with the 87-base-pair reads, so those segments were excluded. Compared with equally common non-associated chains, HLA-associated TCR beta chains in a later analysis were more clonally expanded and had lower generation probabilities. A later analysis found that TCR association rates varied across HLA loci, with DRB1 alleles showing the most associated TCRs and HLA-C alleles the fewest. In a later genetic analysis, a missense DCLRE1C variant was associated with V-gene and J-gene trimming of TCR beta chains, and the association was replicated in an independent cohort. A later genetic analysis reported fewer N-insertions in productive TCRs among donors in an Asian-associated ancestry cluster than the roughly 620-donor mean. Roughly uniform sequencing depth across donors was assumed in presence/absence analyses, although this assumption may not hold. Linkage disequilibrium might explain the correlated functional status among segregating V segments, but an unknown experimental factor could not be excluded. In this cohort, only TCR beta chains were sequenced, and detectable features were limited by the absence of alpha or paired-chain data.

The cohort was made up of about 670 healthy bone marrow donors. At the time of sampling, every cohort member was nominally healthy, though immune exposures that went unrecorded were likely present. The donor tested CMV seronegative, placing the donor among the roughly 350 seronegative members of the cohort. A peripheral blood sample was provided by each donor, and peripheral blood mononuclear cells were used for TCR beta sequencing. Genomic DNA was extracted from the blood cell samples with the Qiagen DNeasy Blood Extraction Kit. This sequence was found in a woman between 40 and 55 years old in good health and CMV-seronegative. The chain is made from TRBV7-7 and TRBJ2-1, with 8 junctional bases fitting TRBD2. The sample comprised PBMCs. The nucleotide sequence reads TGTGCTAGCAGCTTAGGGAGCGGGAGTTTCAATGAGCAGTTCTTC. This gives the protein CASSLGSGSFNEQFF.